This entry describes one TCR beta chain. Its target is unknown. The sample is drawn from a study of vaccination effects on CD4 cells after COVID-19. Across the whole study: All study participants received two doses of BNT162b2 or mRNA-1273 vaccine.

Sequenced by immunoSEQ multiplex PCR; TCRdb stores in-frame clones only, minus some. The sample has about 30,000 clones, about 60% seen once. In germline, CDR1 is SGHNT, CDR2 YYREEE (reference sequence). The V gene end was trimmed by 5 bases and the J gene end by 7 bases; junction bases not matched to a gene: 8. This CDR3 comprises 14 residues. Having been cultured for less than 13 days, the cells underwent CD4+ T cell isolation. V gene TRBV5-4 combines with J gene TRBJ2-7; 11 nucleotides line up with TRBD2. The source is a human donor who received a COVID-19 vaccine. Material: CD4+ T cells from PBMCs cultured without peptide, obtained before COVID-19 vaccination. The chain's CDR3 is CASSSSGGLWEQYF. The CDR3 DNA sequence: TGTGCCAGCAGTTCTAGCGGGGGGTTGTGGGAGCAGTACTTC.